The TCR beta chain under discussion was sequenced for a study of blood T cell repertoires in COVID-19. Study background: Samples representing acute and convalescent COVID-19 were sourced from the United States, Italy and Spain. In each case, the material was cDNA or gDNA derived from T cells, B-cell-depleted T cells, or PBMCs.

Patients from Seattle were sampled longitudinally, starting during active infection. In the authors' workflow: For nucleated cells, counts were estimated from reference gene primer amplification. Method: immunoSEQ multiplex PCR; TCRdb's copy keeps in-frame clones and lacks some. The V and J calls and clone size come from that table; D and trimming were worked out from the DNA. This table holds about 160,000 clones, approximately 87% found once. This clone appeared a single time. The germline V gene encodes CDR1 SGHVS and CDR2 FQNEAQ. V was pared by 5 bases and J by 0 bases, with 13 bases between. The CDR3 extends over 15 amino acids.

V gene TRBV7-8 combines with J gene TRBJ1-1; possible D gene TRBD1, 6 bases. The sample comprised peripheral blood. This sequence was found in an older woman with COVID-19, enrolled during active disease. This CDR3 is CASSPLGTMNTEAFF. CDR3 bases: TGTGCCAGCAGCCCACTCGGGACAATGAACACTGAAGCTTTCTTT. Full variable domain (remainder filled in from reference TRBV7-8 and TRBJ1-1): GAGVSQSPRYKVAKRGQDVALRCDPISGHVSLFWYQQALGQGPEFLTYFQNEAQLDKSGLPSDRFFAERPEGSVSTLKIQRTQQEDSAVYLCASSPLGTMNTEAFFGQGTRLTVV.